The 19 T cell receptor beta chains presented below share a single source sample, sequenced in a study of blood T cell repertoires in COVID-19. Assay used: immunoSEQ multiplex PCR; TCRdb lists only in-frame clones, some missing. The data contain roughly 300,000 clones, about nine tenths of them singletons. Sequences were obtained from PBMCs or T cells enriched from blood (not recorded which). These TCRs come from a woman in her late teens or twenties who had recovered from COVID-19.

The chain couples TRBV6-5 to TRBJ1-2; TRBD1 is a possible D gene (5 bases). Trimming took off 8 bases at V and 2 bases at J, with 15 bases between the two ends. The germline V gene encodes CDR1 MNHEY and CDR2 SVGAGI. The CDR3 sequence is 14 residues long. The chain's CDR3 is CASCVDIDNYGYTF. The CDR3 nucleotides read TGTGCCAGCTGCGTGGACATTGACAACTATGGCTACACCTTC.

This clone was seen once. The chain combines TRBV9 with TRBJ2-2, with a tentative D call TRBD1 (5 bases). This CDR3 region has 15 residues. The V end lost 3 bases, the J end lost 2 bases, and 11 bases lay between the germline ends. Germline values: CDR1 SGDLS, CDR2 YYNGEE. The CDR3 sequence is CASSAQGFNTGELFF. In DNA, the CDR3 is TGTGCCAGCAGCGCCCAGGGATTTAACACCGGGGAGCTGTTTTTT.

This chain connects TRBV21-1 to TRBJ2-7; the D segment call TRBD2 is taken from the table without a DNA check. TRBV21-1 is designated a pseudogene. This CDR3 has 14 residues. The CDR3, as DNA: TGTGCCAGCAGCAAAGACGAGGGGAGGCACGAGCAGTACTTC. Protein sequence: CASSKDEGRHEQYF.

The chain carries TRBV6-4 and TRBJ2-3; TRBD1 is a possible D gene (5 bases). This CDR3 is 15 amino acids long. Trimming took 4 bases from V and 2 from J, leaving 13 bases between them. Per germline, CDR1 MRHNA and CDR2 SNTAGT. The CDR3 sequence: CASSATWGPTDTQYF. The CDR3, as DNA: TGTGCCAGCAGTGCGACCTGGGGCCCCACAGATACGCAGTATTTT.

This clone was seen just once. The sample holds other DNA sequences that translate to the same CDR3. This chain links TRBV9 with TRBJ1-1, with 9 bases aligning to TRBD1. The germline V gene has CDR1 SGDLS and CDR2 YYNGEE. The CDR3 has 15 amino acids. After removal of 0 bases from V and 3 bases from J, the junction contained 3 bases not matched to a gene. CDR3 protein: CASSVEGQGYTEAFF. The CDR3 DNA reads TGTGCCAGCAGCGTAGAGGGACAGGGTTACACTGAAGCTTTCTTT.

The chain is built from TRBV24-1 and TRBJ2-7; weak D call: TRBD2 (7 bases). The CDR3 runs to 14 residues. Deletions cut 6 bases from V and 0 bases from J, with 11 bases between. Germline loops: CDR1 KGHDR, CDR2 SFDVKD. The CDR3 nucleotides are TGTGCCACCAGTAGCGCGGGGGCCTCCTACGAGCAGTACTTC. Translation gives CATSSAGASYEQYF.

The chain has TRBV5-1 and TRBJ2-2, with TRBD1 matching 7 bases. Per germline, CDR1 SGHRS and CDR2 YFSETQ. This CDR3 comprises 18 residues. After removal of 1 base from V and 1 base from J, the junction contained 10 bases not matched to a gene. The CDR3 DNA is TGCGCCAGCAGCTTGTCCCGGGACAGTTTCGGGAACACCGGGGAGCTGTTTTTT. Its protein product is CASSLSRDSFGNTGELFF. Variable domain in full (rest from reference TRBV5-1 and TRBJ2-2): KAGVTQTPRYLIKTRGQQVTLSCSPISGHRSVSWYQQTPGQGLQFLFEYFSETQRNKGNFPGRFSGRQFSNSRSEMNVSTLELGDSALYLCASSLSRDSFGNTGELFFGEGSRLTVL.

The V gene is TRBV5-1, the J gene TRBJ2-7; possible D gene TRBD1, 5 bases. The CDR3 has 14 residues. The V gene's germline CDR1 is SGHRS and CDR2 YFSETQ. Trimming took 1 base from V and 5 from J, leaving 13 bases between them. The CDR3 nucleotides read TGCGCCAGCAGCTTGCGTCAGGGTAACCACGAGCAGTACTTC. It is translated as CASSLRQGNHEQYF. The full variable domain, with the rest looked up from reference TRBV5-1 and TRBJ2-7, is KAGVTQTPRYLIKTRGQQVTLSCSPISGHRSVSWYQQTPGQGLQFLFEYFSETQRNKGNFPGRFSGRQFSNSRSEMNVSTLELGDSALYLCASSLRQGNHEQYFGPGTRLTVT.

The chain joins TRBV6-5 to TRBJ1-2; 9 nucleotides match TRBD1. The V gene's germline CDR1 is MNHEY and CDR2 SVGAGI. The junction had 0 bases not matched to a gene; V was cut back by 6 bases and J by 4 bases. There are 12 residues in the CDR3. Here the CDR3 DNA reads TGTGCCAGCAGGACAGGGGGCTATGGCTACACCTTC. It yields the protein CASRTGGYGYTF.

This clone was detected only once. The V gene is TRBV3-1 (or the pseudogene TRBV3-2), the J gene TRBJ2-1, with D possibly matching TRBD2 (5 bases). Germline V gene data show CDR1 as LGHDT and CDR2 as YNNKEL (reference sequence). This CDR3 region has 12 residues. The V gene lost 1 base and the J gene lost 15 bases, with 13 bases spanning the gap. The CDR3, as DNA: TGTGCCAGCAGCCAAGGGTCCCTAGCACCGTTCTTC. It specifies CASSQGSLAPFF.

The chain employs TRBV5-4 and TRBJ2-7; TRBD1 matches 9 bases. Looked up from germline, CDR1 is SGHNT and CDR2 is YYREEE (reference sequence). CDR3 length equals 14 residues. V was pared by 4 bases and J by 5 bases, with 7 bases of the junction left unmatched. The CDR3 reads CASSLGTGYDEQYF. The CDR3 DNA reads TGTGCCAGCAGCCTCGGGACAGGGTACGACGAGCAGTACTTC.

The chain couples TRBV29-1 to TRBJ1-1; no clear D gene. Trimming shortened V by 3 bases and J by 1 base, and 9 bases separated the two germline ends. CDR3 size: 13 residues. Germline loops: CDR1 SQVTM, CDR2 ANQGSEA. CDR3 nucleotide sequence: TGCAGCGTTGATGGTATGAGGAACACTGAAGCTTTCTTT. Amino acids: CSVDGMRNTEAFF.

Here the CDR3 reads CATSRGKSSYEQYF. CDR3 in DNA: TGTGCCACCAGCAGAGGAAAATCCAGCTACGAGCAGTACTTC. The chain has TRBV15 and TRBJ2-7, with D hard to call. V was cut by 1 base and J by 3 bases, with 10 bases left in between. Germline CDR1 is LNHNV and CDR2 is YYDKDF (reference sequence). CDR3 size: 14 residues.

The rearrangement joins TRBV2 to TRBJ2-5, with TRBD2 matching 9 bases. The V and J ends lost 5 bases and 5 bases, in that order; junction bases with no gene match: 9. This CDR3 is 15 amino acids long. Germline values: CDR1 SNHLY, CDR2 FYNNEI. CDR3 loop: CASSIAGAPGETQYF. The CDR3 DNA is TGTGCCAGCAGTATAGCGGGGGCCCCGGGGGAGACCCAGTACTTC.

The chain employs TRBV5-4 and TRBJ2-3, with TRBD2 matching over 7 bases. Per germline, CDR1 SGHNT and CDR2 YYREEE (reference sequence). The CDR3 consists of 16 residues. V shed 4 bases, J shed 0 bases, and the junction held 8 bases outside the gene matches. CDR3 loop: CASSIKLAHSTDTQYF. The CDR3 DNA reads TGTGCCAGCAGCATAAAACTAGCGCACAGCACAGATACGCAGTATTTT.

The chain is built from TRBV14 and TRBJ1-2; no clear D. Germline V gives CDR1 SGHDN, CDR2 FVKESK. CDR3 length: 13 residues. The ends were cut back, 3 bases at V and 3 bases at J, with 8 bases in the middle. The CDR3 DNA follows: TGTGCCAGCAGCCACGGGAGAGACTATGGCTACACCTTC. It codes for CASSHGRDYGYTF.

The chain recombines TRBV5-1 with TRBJ1-5; D is ambiguous. The V end lost 0 bases, the J end lost 2 bases, and 9 bases lay between the germline ends. This CDR3 contains 15 residues. Germline V gene data show CDR1 as SGHRS and CDR2 as YFSETQ. The CDR3 loop is CASSLDGEGNQPQHF. CDR3 nucleotide sequence: TGCGCCAGCAGCTTGGACGGGGAGGGCAATCAGCCCCAGCATTTT.

The rearrangement links TRBV19 to TRBJ1-1; D unclear. Germline V gives CDR1 LNHDA, CDR2 SQIVND (reference sequence). V was clipped by 3 bases and J by 0 bases, with 5 bases between them. There are 13 residues in the CDR3. The CDR3, as DNA: TGTGCCAGTAGTATGCCAGTGAACACTGAAGCTTTCTTT. It codes for CASSMPVNTEAFF. Full variable domain (missing parts from reference TRBV19 and TRBJ1-1): DGGITQSPKYLFRKEGQNVTLSCEQNLNHDAMYWYRQDPGQGLRLIYYSQIVNDFQKGDIAEGYSVSREKKESFPLTVTSAQKNPTAFYLCASSMPVNTEAFFGQGTRLTVV.

V is TRBV29-1 and J is TRBJ1-4, with TRBD1 identical over 7 bases. V trimming: 7 bases; J trimming: 3 bases; junction bases outside the gene matches: 5. This CDR3 has 13 residues. Germline CDR1 is SQVTM and CDR2 is ANQGSEA. The CDR3 loop reads CSARTGPNEKLFF. As DNA, the CDR3 is TGCAGCGCGAGGACAGGTCCTAATGAAAAACTGTTTTTT.